The clone carrying this T cell receptor (beta chain) came up a few times. What it binds is unknown. The data belong to a study of T cells after yellow fever vaccination. Study-level background: When fractions had low cell numbers, they were prepared with SMART-Seq v4 Ultra Low Input.

5'RACE template switching added a universal primer site and UMIs to TCR cDNA. TCRdb itself ran the 5' RACE reads through MiXCR, one entry per CDR3 protein. The sample has 300,000 to 350,000 distinct CDR3 sequences, roughly 4% seen once; the top ten hold roughly a quarter. General study findings and limits: Detected again after the booster were most primary-vaccination clones, at 95% to 97% CD4 and approximately 85% CD8. A limited proportion of clonotypes was detected within both the CD4 and CD8 compartments.

The CDR3 spans 16 residues. Germline CDR1 MNHEY, CDR2 SVGEGT. With 1 base clipped from V and 7 bases from J, the junction kept 8 bases outside the gene matches. This rearrangement joins TRBV6-2 or TRBV6-3 to TRBJ2-1; 9 nucleotides match TRBD2. The clonotype was recovered from a man between 18 and 35 years old who received the YFV17D yellow fever vaccine. Sequenced material: PBMCs, taken 5 days after the yellow fever booster vaccination. As DNA, the CDR3 is TGTGCCAGCAGTTACTGGCGGGGGGGCCCCACGAATGAGCAGTTCTTC. Its translation: CASSYWRGGPTNEQFF.